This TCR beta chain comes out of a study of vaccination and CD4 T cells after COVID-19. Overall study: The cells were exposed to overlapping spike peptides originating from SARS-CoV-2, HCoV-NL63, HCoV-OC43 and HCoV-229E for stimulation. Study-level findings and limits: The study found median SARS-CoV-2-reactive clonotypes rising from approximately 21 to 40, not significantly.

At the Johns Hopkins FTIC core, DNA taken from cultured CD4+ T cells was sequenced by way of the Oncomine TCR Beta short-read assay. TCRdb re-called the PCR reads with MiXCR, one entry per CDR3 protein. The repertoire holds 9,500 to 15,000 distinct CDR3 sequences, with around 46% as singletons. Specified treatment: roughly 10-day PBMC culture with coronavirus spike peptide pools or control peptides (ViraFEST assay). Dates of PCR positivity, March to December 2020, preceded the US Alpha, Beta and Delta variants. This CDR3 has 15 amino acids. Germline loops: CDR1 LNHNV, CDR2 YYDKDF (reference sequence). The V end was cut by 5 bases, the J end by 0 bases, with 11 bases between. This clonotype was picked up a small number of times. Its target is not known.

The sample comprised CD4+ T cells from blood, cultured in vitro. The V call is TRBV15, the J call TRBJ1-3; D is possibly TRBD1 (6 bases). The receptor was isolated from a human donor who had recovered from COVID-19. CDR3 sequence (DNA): TGTGCCACCAGCGGGGGCACAGGCTCTGGAAACACCATATATTTT. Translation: CATSGGTGSGNTIYF.